Included here is one T cell receptor beta chain sequence, with context. The sample comes from a study of T cells after yellow fever vaccination. The CDR3 totals 19 residues. V was clipped by 7 bases and J by 5 bases; unmatched bases: 23. Per the germline V gene, CDR1 is SGDLS and CDR2 is YYNGEE. MiXCR, applied by TCRdb to the 5' RACE reads, yields one record per CDR3 protein. The table has 350,000 or so distinct CDR3 sequences, approximately 8% seen once. The sample in question was PBMCs, obtained roughly 47 days after the first yellow fever vaccination. This TCR was recovered from a man aged 18 to 29 who received the YFV17D yellow fever vaccine. The chain combines TRBV9 with TRBJ2-2; TRBD2 agrees at 7 bases. CDR3 coding DNA: TGTGCCAGCGGCCTAGACGGACGTTTGGCGGGGGAATGGACCGGGGAGCTGTTTTTT. It codes for CASGLDGRLAGEWTGELFF. The whole variable domain, remainder taken from reference TRBV9 and TRBJ2-2, is DSGVTQTPKHLITATGQRVTLRCSPRSGDLSVYWYQQSLDQGLQFLIQYYNGEERAKGNILERFSAQQFPDLHSELNLSSLELGDSALYFCASGLDGRLAGEWTGELFFGEGSRLTVL.